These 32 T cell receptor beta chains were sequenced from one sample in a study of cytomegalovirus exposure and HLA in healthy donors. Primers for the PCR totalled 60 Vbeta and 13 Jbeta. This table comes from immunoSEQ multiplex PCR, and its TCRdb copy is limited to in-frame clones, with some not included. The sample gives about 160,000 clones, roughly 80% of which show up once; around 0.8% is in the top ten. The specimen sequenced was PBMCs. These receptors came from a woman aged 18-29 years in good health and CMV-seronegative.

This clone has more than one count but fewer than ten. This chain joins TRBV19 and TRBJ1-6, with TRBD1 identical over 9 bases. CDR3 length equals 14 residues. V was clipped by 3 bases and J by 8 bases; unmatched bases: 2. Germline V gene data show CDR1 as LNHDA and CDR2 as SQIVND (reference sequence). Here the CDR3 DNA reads TGTGCCAGTAGTATCGGGACAGGGCATTCACCCCTCCACTTT. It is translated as CASSIGTGHSPLHF.

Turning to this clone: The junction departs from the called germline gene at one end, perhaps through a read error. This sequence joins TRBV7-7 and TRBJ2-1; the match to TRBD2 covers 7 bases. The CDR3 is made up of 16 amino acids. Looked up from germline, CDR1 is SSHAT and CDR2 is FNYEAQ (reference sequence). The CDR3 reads CASSLYTGGQYNEQFF. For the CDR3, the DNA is TGTGCTAGCAGCTTATACACGGGAGGCCAGTACAATGAGCAGTTCTTC.

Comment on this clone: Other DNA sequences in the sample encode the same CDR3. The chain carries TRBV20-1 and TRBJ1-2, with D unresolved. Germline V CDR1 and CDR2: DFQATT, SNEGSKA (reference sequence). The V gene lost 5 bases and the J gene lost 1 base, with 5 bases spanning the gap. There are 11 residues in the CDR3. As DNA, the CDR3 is TGCAGTGCTTACAATAACTATGGCTACACCTTC. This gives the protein CSAYNNYGYTF.

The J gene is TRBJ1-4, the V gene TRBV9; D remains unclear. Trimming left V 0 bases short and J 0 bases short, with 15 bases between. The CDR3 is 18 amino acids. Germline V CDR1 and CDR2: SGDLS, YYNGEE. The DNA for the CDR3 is TGTGCCAGCAGCGTAGTTCGGCAGGAACTTTCAACTAATGAAAAACTGTTTTTT. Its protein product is CASSVVRQELSTNEKLFF.

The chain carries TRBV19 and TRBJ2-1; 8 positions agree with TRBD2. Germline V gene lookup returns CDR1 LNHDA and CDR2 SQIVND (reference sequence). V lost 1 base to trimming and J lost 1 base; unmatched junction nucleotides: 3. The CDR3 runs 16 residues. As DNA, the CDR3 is TGTGCCAGTAGTATAGTAGGCGGGAGGTCCTACAATGAGCAGTTCTTC. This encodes CASSIVGGRSYNEQFF. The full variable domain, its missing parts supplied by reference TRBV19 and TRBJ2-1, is DGGITQSPKYLFRKEGQNVTLSCEQNLNHDAMYWYRQDPGQGLRLIYYSQIVNDFQKGDIAEGYSVSREKKESFPLTVTSAQKNPTAFYLCASSIVGGRSYNEQFFGPGTRLTVL.

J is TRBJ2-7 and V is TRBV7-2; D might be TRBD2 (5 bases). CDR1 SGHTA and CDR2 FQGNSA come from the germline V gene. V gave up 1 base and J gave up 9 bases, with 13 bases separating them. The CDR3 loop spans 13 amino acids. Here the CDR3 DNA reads TGTGCCAGCAGCTTAGAGGCGGACTCTCGGCAGTACTTC. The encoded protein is CASSLEADSRQYF.

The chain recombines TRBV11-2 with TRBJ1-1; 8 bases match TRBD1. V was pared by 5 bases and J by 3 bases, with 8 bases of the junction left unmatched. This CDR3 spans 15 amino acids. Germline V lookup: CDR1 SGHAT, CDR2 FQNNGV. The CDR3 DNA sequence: TGTGCCAGCAGCCTATTCAGGGGGCGCGACACTGAAGCTTTCTTT. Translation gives CASSLFRGRDTEAFF.

CDR3 sequence: CASSYSYGDGYTF. The CDR3 DNA sequence: TGTGCCAGCAGTTACTCGTACGGGGATGGCTACACCTTC. The chain uses TRBV6-5 and TRBJ1-2, with unresolved D. This CDR3 region has 13 residues. V was shortened by 0 bases and J by 6 bases, with 8 bases between the two germline ends. The germline V gene encodes CDR1 MNHEY and CDR2 SVGAGI.

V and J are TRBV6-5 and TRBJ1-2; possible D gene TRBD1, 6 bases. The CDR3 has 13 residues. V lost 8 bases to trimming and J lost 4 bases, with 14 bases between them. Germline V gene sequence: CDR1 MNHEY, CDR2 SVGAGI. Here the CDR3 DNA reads TGTGCCAGCGGAACAGGGTCGGCCTATGGCTACACCTTC. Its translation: CASGTGSAYGYTF.

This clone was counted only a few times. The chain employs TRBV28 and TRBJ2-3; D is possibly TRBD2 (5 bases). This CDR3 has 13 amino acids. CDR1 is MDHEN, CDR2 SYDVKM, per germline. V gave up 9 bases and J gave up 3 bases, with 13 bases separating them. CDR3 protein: CASKLPGTDTQYF. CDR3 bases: TGTGCCAGTAAACTCCCGGGGACAGATACGCAGTATTTT.

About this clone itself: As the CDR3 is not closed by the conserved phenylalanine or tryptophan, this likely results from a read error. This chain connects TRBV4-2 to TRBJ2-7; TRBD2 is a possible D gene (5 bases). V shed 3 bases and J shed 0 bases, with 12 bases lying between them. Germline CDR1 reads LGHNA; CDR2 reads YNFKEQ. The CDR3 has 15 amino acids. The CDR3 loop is CASSQERYISYEQYL. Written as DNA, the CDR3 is TGTGCCAGCAGCCAGGAGCGGTACATCTCCTACGAGCAGTACCTC.

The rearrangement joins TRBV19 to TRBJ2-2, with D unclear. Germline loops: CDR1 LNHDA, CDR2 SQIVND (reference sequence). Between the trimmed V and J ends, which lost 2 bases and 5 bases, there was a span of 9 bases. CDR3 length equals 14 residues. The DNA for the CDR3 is TGTGCCAGTAGTATAAGCACAGAAACCGGGGAGCTGTTTTTT. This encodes CASSISTETGELFF.

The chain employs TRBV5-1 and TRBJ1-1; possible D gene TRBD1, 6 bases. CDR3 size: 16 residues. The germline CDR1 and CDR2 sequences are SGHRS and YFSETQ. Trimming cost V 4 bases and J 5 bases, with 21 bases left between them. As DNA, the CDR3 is TGCGCCAGCAGCCTAAACCCTACAGGGCGGTGGACTGAAGCTTTCTTT. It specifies CASSLNPTGRWTEAFF.

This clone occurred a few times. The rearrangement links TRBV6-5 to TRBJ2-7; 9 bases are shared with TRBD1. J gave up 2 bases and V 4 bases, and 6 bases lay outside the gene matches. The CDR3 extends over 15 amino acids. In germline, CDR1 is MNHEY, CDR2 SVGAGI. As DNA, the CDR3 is TGTGCCAGCAGTTCGGGACAGGGAAGGACCTACGAGCAGTACTTC. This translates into CASSSGQGRTYEQYF.

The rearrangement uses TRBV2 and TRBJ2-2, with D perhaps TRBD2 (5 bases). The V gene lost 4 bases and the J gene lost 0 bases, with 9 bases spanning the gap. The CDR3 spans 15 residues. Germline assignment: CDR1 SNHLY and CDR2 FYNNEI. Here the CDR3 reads CASSGRIANTGELFF. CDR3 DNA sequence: TGTGCCAGCAGTGGGAGGATTGCGAACACCGGGGAGCTGTTTTTT.

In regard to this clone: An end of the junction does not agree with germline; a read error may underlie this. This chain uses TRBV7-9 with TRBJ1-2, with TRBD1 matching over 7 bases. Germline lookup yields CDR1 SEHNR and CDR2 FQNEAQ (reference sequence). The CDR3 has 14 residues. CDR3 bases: TGTTCCAGCAGCTACGGCAGGGGGGACGATGGCTACACCTTC. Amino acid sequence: CSSSYGRGDDGYTF.

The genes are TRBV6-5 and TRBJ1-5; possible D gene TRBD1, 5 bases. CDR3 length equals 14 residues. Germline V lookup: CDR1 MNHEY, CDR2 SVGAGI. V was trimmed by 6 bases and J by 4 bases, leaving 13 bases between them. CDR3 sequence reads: CASREAGWNQPQHF. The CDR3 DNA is TGTGCCAGCAGAGAGGCAGGGTGGAATCAGCCCCAGCATTTT.

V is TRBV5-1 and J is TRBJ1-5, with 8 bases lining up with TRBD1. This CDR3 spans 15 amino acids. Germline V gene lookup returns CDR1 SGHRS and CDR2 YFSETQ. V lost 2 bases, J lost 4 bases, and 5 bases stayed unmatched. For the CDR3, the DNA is TGCGCCAGCAGCTTCGACAGGGGACCGAATCAGCCCCAGCATTTT. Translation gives CASSFDRGPNQPQHF.

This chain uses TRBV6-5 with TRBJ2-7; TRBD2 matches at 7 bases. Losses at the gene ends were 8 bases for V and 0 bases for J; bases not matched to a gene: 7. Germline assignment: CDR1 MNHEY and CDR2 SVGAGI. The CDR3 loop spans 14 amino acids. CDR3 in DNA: TGTGCCAGCCGGTGGGGCGGGAGCTCCTACGAGCAGTACTTC. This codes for CASRWGGSSYEQYF.

The CDR3 DNA reads as TGTGCCAGCAGTTCAGCCTCAGGGACCCAGTACTTC. This codes for CASSSASGTQYF. The rearrangement uses TRBV27 and TRBJ2-5; D remains ambiguous. Germline values: CDR1 MNHEY, CDR2 SMNVEV (reference sequence). CDR3 length: 12 residues. Trimming took 4 bases from V and 7 from J, leaving 10 bases between them.

This CDR3 reads CASSAGNEKLFF. The CDR3 DNA is TGCGCCAGCAGTGCAGGAAATGAAAAACTGTTTTTT. The chain joins TRBV5-1 to TRBJ1-4; D remains unclear. CDR1 is SGHRS and CDR2 is YFSETQ in the germline V gene. The CDR3 extends over 12 amino acids. Trimming shortened V by 5 bases and J by 5 bases, and 7 bases separated the two germline ends.

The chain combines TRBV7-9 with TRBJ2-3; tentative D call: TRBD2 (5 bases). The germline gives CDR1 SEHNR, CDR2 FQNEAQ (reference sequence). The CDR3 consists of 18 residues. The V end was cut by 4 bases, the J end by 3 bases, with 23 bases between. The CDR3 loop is CASSSSGSLISFTDTQYF. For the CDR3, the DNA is TGTGCCAGCAGCTCATCGGGATCCTTAATAAGTTTTACAGATACGCAGTATTTT.

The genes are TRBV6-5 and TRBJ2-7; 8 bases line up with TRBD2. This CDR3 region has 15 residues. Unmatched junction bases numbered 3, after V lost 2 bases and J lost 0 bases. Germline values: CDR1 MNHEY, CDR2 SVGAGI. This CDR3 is CASSYDGRDSYEQYF. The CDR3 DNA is TGTGCCAGCAGTTACGACGGGAGGGACTCCTACGAGCAGTACTTC.

DNA for the CDR3: TGTGCCAGCAGCCGTAATACAGTGACCACTGGTTACAATGAGCAGTTCTTC. Amino acids: CASSRNTVTTGYNEQFF. This rearrangement joins TRBV11-1 to TRBJ2-1; D gene unclear. Germline V gene sequence: CDR1 SGHAT, CDR2 FQDESV (reference sequence). Trimming cost V 5 bases and J 4 bases, with 21 bases left between them. The CDR3 consists of 17 residues.

This chain's CDR3 is CASSQLPSGRANEQFF. CDR3 nucleotides: TGTGCCAGCAGCCAATTGCCCAGCGGGAGGGCCAATGAGCAGTTCTTC. This chain joins TRBV16 and TRBJ2-1, with 10 bases aligning to TRBD2. Germline CDR1 is KGHSY and CDR2 is FQNENV. This CDR3 has 16 residues. The trim removed 1 base at V and 6 bases at J, leaving 6 bases unmatched.

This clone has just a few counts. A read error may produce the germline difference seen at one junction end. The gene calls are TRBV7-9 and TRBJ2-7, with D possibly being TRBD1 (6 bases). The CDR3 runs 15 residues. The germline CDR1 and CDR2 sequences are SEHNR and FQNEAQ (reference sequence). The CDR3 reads CSSSLLRDTGYEQYF. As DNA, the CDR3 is TGTTCCAGCAGCTTACTCCGGGACACGGGCTACGAGCAGTACTTC.

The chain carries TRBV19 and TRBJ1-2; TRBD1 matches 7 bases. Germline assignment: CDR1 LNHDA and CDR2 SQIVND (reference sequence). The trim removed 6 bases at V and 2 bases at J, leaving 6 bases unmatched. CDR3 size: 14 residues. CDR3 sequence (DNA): TGTGCCAGTAGCAGACAGGGTTTCAACTATGGCTACACCTTC. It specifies CASSRQGFNYGYTF.

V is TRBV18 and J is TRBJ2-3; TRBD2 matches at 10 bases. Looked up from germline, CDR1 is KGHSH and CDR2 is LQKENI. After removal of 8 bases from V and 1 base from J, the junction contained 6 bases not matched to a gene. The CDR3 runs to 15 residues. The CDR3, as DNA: TGTGCCAGCGTAGTCGGGACTAGCGGCACAGATACGCAGTATTTT. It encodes CASVVGTSGTDTQYF.

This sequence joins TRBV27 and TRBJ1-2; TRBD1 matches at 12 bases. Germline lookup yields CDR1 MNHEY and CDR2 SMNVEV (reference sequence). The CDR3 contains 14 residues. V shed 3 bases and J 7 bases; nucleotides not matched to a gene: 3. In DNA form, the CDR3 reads TGTGCCAGCAGTTTGGGACAGGGGGCTGTTGGCTACACCTTC. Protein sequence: CASSLGQGAVGYTF.

The CDR3 protein is CASNPGRSTNEKLFF. The CDR3 coding sequence is TGTGCCAGTAACCCGGGTCGCTCAACTAATGAAAAACTGTTTTTT. The V call is TRBV19, the J call TRBJ1-4; no clear D. The V end was cut by 7 bases, the J end by 0 bases, with 12 bases between. In germline, CDR1 is LNHDA, CDR2 SQIVND (reference sequence). This CDR3 is 15 amino acids long.

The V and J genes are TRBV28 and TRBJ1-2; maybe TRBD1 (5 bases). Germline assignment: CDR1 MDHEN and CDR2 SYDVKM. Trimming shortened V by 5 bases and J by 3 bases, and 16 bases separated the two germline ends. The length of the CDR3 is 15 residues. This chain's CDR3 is CASSLPPGNDYGYTF. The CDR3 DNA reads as TGTGCCAGCAGTCTCCCCCCAGGGAACGACTATGGCTACACCTTC.

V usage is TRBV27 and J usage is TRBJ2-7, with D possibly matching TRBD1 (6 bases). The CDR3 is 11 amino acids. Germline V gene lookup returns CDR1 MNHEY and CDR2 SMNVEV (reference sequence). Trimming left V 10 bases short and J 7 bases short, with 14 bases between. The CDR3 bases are TGTGCCACTCACAGGGCCGGGGAGCAGTACTTC. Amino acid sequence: CATHRAGEQYF.